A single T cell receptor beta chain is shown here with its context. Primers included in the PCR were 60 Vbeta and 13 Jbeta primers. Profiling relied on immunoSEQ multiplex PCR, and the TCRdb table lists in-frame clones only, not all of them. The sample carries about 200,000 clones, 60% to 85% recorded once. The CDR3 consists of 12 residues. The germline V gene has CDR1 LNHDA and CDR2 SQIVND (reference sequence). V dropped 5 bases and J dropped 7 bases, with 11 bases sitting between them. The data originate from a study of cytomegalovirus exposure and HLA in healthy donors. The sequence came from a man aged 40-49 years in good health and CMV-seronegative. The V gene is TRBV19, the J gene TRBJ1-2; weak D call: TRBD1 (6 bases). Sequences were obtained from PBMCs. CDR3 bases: TGTGCCAGTAGTCCTCAAGGGGGTGGCTACACCTTC. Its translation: CASSPQGGGYTF.